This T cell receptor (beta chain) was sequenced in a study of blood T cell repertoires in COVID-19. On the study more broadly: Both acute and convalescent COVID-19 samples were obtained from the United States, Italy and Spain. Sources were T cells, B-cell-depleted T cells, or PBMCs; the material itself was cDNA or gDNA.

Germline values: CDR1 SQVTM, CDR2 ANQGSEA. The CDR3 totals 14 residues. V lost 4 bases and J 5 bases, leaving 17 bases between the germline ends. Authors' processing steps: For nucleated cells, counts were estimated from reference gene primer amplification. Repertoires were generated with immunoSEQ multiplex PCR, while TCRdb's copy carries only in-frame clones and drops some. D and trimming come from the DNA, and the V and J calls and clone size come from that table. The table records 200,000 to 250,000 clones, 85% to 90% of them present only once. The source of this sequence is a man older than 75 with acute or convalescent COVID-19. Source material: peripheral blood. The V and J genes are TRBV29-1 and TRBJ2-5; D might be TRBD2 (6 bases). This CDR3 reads CSVVSGSGGETQYF. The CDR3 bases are TGCAGCGTTGTTTCCGGGAGTGGGGGGGAGACCCAGTACTTC.